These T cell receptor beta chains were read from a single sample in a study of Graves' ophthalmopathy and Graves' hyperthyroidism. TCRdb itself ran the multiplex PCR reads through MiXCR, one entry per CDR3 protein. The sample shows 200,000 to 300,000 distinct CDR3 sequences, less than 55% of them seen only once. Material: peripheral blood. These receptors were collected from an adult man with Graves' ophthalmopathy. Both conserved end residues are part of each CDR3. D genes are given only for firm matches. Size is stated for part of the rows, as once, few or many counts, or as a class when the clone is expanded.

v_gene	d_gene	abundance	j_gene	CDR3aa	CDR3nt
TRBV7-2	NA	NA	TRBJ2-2	CASSSPGSITGELFF	TGTGCCAGCAGCTCTCCGGGAAGCATCACCGGGGAGCTGTTTTTT
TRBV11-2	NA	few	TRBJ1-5	CASSLLPNQPQHF	TGTGCCAGCAGCTTACTCCCCAATCAGCCCCAGCATTTT
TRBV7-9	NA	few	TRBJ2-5	CASSSPGIVEETQYF	TGTGCCAGCAGCTCCCCAGGGATTGTGGAAGAGACCCAGTACTTC
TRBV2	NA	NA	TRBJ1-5	CASSEGWQGSGNQPQHF	TGTGCCAGCAGTGAAGGGTGGCAGGGCTCGGGCAATCAGCCCCAGCATTTT
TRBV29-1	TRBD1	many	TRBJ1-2	CSVEEGDRVGGYTF	TGCAGCGTGGAAGAGGGGGACAGGGTGGGCGGCTACACCTTC
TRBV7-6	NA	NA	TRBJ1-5	CASSLAQGYNQPQHF	TGTGCCAGCAGCTTAGCGCAGGGTTACAATCAGCCCCAGCATTTT
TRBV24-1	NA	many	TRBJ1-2	CATSAGGLLPNYGYTF	TGTGCCACCAGTGCGGGGGGTTTGCTCCCAAACTATGGCTACACCTTC
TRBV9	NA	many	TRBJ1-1	CASSVGSQGTEAFF	TGTGCCAGCAGTGTGGGCTCACAGGGCACTGAAGCTTTCTTT
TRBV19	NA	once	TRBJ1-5	CANSPWNQPQHF	TGTGCCAATAGTCCGTGGAATCAGCCCCAGCATTTT
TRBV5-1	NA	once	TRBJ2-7	CASSWGVGYEQYF	TGCGCCAGCAGTTGGGGTGTCGGTTACGAGCAGTACTTC
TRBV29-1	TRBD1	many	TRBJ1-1	CSVDTGDLTEAFF	TGCAGCGTAGATACAGGGGATCTCACTGAAGCTTTCTTT
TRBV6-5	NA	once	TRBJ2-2	CASSHSPTGELFF	TGTGCCAGCAGCCACAGCCCTACAGGGGAGCTGTTTTTT
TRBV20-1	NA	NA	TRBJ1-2	CSAKSPGANYGYTF	TGCAGTGCTAAATCCCCAGGGGCGAACTATGGCTACACCTTC
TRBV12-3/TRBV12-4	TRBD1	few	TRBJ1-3	CASSYDRGLDTIYF	TGTGCCAGCAGTTACGACAGGGGGCTAGACACCATATATTTT
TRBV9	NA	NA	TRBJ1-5	CASSTSSGGNQPQHF	TGTGCCAGCAGCACCAGCAGCGGCGGCAATCAGCCCCAGCATTTT
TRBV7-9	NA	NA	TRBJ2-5	CASSKLQLPQETQYF	TGTGCCAGCAGCAAATTACAACTCCCGCAAGAGACCCAGTACTTC
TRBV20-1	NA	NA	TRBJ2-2	CSAHGGTGELFF	TGCAGTGCTCACGGGGGCACCGGGGAGCTGTTTTTT
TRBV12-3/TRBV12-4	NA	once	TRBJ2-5	CASSSSDLGETQYF	TGTGCCAGCAGTTCCTCTGACTTGGGGGAGACCCAGTACTTC
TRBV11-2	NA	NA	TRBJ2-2	CASSPTVVTGELFF	TGTGCCAGCAGTCCTACAGTTGTCACCGGGGAGCTGTTTTTT
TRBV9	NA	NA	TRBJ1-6	CASSGGQLNQPLHF	TGTGCCAGCAGCGGAGGACAGTTAAATCAGCCCCTCCACTTT
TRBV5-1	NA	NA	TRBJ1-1	CASSLGVTNTEAFF	TGCGCCAGCAGCTTAGGGGTAACGAACACTGAAGCTTTCTTT
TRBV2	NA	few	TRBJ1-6	CASSVRPPNSPLHF	TGTGCCAGCAGTGTACGACCCCCTAATTCACCCCTCCACTTT
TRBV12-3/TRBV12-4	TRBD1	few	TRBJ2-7	CASRHRDRGYEQYF	TGTGCCAGCAGACACCGGGACAGGGGATACGAGCAGTACTTC
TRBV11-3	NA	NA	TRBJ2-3	CASSPYDGGENTDTQYF	TGTGCCAGCAGCCCCTACGATGGGGGCGAAAACACAGATACGCAGTATTTT
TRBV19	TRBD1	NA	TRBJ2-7	CASSYRDRGNEQYF	TGTGCCAGTAGTTACCGGGACAGGGGGAACGAGCAGTACTTC
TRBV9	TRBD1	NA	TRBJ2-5	CASSVTGTGRQETQYF	TGTGCCAGCAGCGTTACCGGGACAGGGAGGCAAGAGACCCAGTACTTC
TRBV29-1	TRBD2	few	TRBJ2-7	CSVVPSPKVAGVYEQYF	TGCAGCGTTGTTCCCTCCCCTAAAGTGGCGGGAGTCTACGAGCAGTACTTC
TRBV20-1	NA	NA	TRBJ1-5	CSDASGGWQPQHF	TGCAGTGATGCCTCAGGTGGATGGCAGCCCCAGCATTTT
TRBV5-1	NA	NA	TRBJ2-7	CASKQDPTTYEQYF	TGCGCCAGCAAACAGGATCCTACTACCTACGAGCAGTACTTC
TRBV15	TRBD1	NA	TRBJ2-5	CATSTRTGMETQYF	TGTGCCACCAGCACCAGGACAGGGATGGAGACCCAGTACTTC
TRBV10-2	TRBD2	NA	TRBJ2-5	CASSALAGTWETQYF	TGCGCCAGCAGTGCTCTAGCGGGGACTTGGGAGACCCAGTACTTC
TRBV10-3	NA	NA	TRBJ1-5	CAISESLGSNQPQHF	TGTGCCATCAGTGAGTCCTTGGGGAGTAATCAGCCCCAGCATTTT
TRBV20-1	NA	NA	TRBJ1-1	CSARDNTGRTEAFF	TGCAGTGCTAGAGATAACACAGGGCGAACTGAAGCTTTCTTT
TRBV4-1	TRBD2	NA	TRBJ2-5	CASSRDLAGGQETQYF	TGCGCCAGCAGCCGCGACTTGGCGGGGGGCCAAGAGACCCAGTACTTC
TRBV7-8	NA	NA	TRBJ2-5	CASSPGGTRKETQYF	TGTGCCAGCAGCCCTGGAGGGACTCGCAAAGAGACCCAGTACTTC
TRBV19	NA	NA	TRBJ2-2	CASSMVSSTGELFF	TGTGCCAGTAGTATGGTATCCAGCACCGGGGAGCTGTTTTTT
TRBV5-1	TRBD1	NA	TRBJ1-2	CASSGGQGPSWDGYTF	TGCGCCAGCAGCGGGGGACAGGGCCCCTCTTGGGATGGCTACACCTTC
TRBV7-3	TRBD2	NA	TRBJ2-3	CASSYGTSGRADTQYF	TGTGCCAGCAGCTACGGGACTAGCGGGAGGGCAGATACGCAGTATTTT
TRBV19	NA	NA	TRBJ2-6	CASSPTTTYSGANVLTF	TGTGCCAGTAGTCCCACTACTACCTACTCTGGGGCCAACGTCCTGACTTTC
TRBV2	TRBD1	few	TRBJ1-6	CASSARTGGALAPLHF	TGTGCCAGCAGCGCCCGAACAGGGGGCGCCTTGGCACCCCTCCACTTT
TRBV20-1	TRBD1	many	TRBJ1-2	CSALDRLDGYTF	TGCAGTGCTCTGGACAGGCTTGATGGCTACACCTTC
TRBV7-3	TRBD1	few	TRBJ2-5	CASSTGTVQETQYF	TGTGCCAGCAGCACCGGGACAGTACAAGAGACCCAGTACTTC
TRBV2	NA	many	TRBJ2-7	CASGGTPYEQYF	TGTGCCAGCGGAGGGACACCTTACGAGCAGTACTTC
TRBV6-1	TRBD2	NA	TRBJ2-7	CASSEEGLAGPYEQYF	TGTGCCAGCAGTGAAGAGGGACTAGCGGGGCCCTACGAGCAGTACTTC
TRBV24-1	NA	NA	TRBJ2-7	CATSAREENYSYEQYF	TGTGCCACCAGTGCTAGAGAGGAGAACTACTCCTACGAGCAGTACTTC
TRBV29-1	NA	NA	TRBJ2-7	CSVEGSSYEQYF	TGCAGCGTTGAAGGGAGTTCCTACGAGCAGTACTTC
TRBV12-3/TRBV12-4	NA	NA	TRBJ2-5	CASSFRDVTETQYF	TGTGCCAGCAGTTTCAGGGACGTTACGGAGACCCAGTACTTC
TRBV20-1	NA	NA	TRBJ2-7	CSARSTYYEQYF	TGCAGTGCTAGATCGACTTACTACGAGCAGTACTTC
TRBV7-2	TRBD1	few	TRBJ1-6	CASSLQGQGGDSPLHF	TGTGCCAGCAGCTTACAGGGACAGGGAGGGGATTCACCCCTCCACTTT
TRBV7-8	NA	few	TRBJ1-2	CASSQSVGRYPNYGYTF	TGTGCCAGCAGCCAATCGGTAGGACGCTATCCTAACTATGGCTACACCTTC
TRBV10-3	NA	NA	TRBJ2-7	CASSDVADDEQYF	TGTGCCAGCAGTGACGTTGCGGACGACGAGCAGTACTTC
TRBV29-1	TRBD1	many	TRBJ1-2	CSVEEMGQGYGYTF	TGCAGCGTTGAAGAGATGGGACAGGGCTATGGCTACACCTTC
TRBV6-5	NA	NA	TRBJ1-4	CASSLRETREKLFF	TGTGCCAGCAGCCTCCGGGAGACACGTGAAAAACTGTTTTTT
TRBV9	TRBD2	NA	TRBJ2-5	CASSSRDLAGHNETQYF	TGTGCCAGCAGCTCTCGCGACCTAGCGGGACACAATGAGACCCAGTACTTC
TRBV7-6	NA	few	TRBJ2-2	CASSFGVGELFF	TGTGCCAGCAGCTTCGGGGTCGGGGAGCTGTTTTTT
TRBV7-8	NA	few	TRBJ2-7	CASSLEVATSYEQYF	TGTGCCAGCAGCTTAGAGGTGGCCACATCCTACGAGCAGTACTTC
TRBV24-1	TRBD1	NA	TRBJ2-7	CATSGGTAPYEQYF	TGTGCCACCAGTGGAGGGACAGCCCCCTACGAGCAGTACTTC
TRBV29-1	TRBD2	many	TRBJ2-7	CSARGGSGYEQYF	TGCAGCGCTCGTGGTGGTAGCGGGTACGAGCAGTACTTC
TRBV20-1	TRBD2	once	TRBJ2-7	CSALSGRGNEQYF	TGCAGTGCCCTTAGCGGGAGGGGGAACGAGCAGTACTTC
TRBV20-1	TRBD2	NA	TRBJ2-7	CSARDIGSGRAYEQYF	TGCAGTGCTAGAGATATCGGTAGCGGGAGGGCTTACGAGCAGTACTTC